The clone carrying this TCR beta chain was counted at least ten times. The target antigen is unknown. Generation of TCR cDNA used 5'RACE template switching (which added a universal primer site and UMIs). TCRdb itself ran the 5' RACE reads through MiXCR, one entry per CDR3 protein. The sample records about 300,000 distinct CDR3 sequences, 6.8% being singletons. These data originate in a study of T cells after yellow fever vaccination. Study-wide results and limits: After the booster, approximately 95% of CD4 and roughly nine tenths of CD8 primary-response clones were re-detected.

V shed 3 bases and J shed 5 bases, with 16 bases lying between them. This CDR3 is built from 15 residues. This specimen was PBMCs, taken roughly seven weeks after the first yellow fever vaccination. The TCR comes from a young man who received the YFV17D yellow fever vaccine. V and J are TRBV12-3 or TRBV12-4 and TRBJ2-5; D possibly corresponds to TRBD2 (5 bases). Here the CDR3 DNA reads TGTGCCAGCAGTTTCGGGGTCATCCGCAGCGAGACCCAGTACTTC. Protein product: CASSFGVIRSETQYF.